These 31 T cell receptor beta chains share one sample of origin, sequenced in a study of memory CD4+ T cells and cytomegalovirus serostatus. Single viable CD3+CD4+CD8-CD45RO+ cells were sorted as the memory CD4+ T cells. The repertoire was sequenced with immunoSEQ multiplex PCR; TCRdb's copy has only in-frame clones and lacks some. The data contain about 50,000 clones, over 75% of them singletons. Sequencing was performed on memory CD4+ T cells from blood. These receptors were obtained from an adult in good health and CMV-seronegative.

The V and J genes are TRBV7-7 and TRBJ1-4; no reliable D call. Germline V gene sequence: CDR1 SSHAT, CDR2 FNYEAQ (reference sequence). Trimming removed 1 base from V and 11 bases from J, with 11 bases in between. The CDR3 is 13 amino acids. Written as DNA, the CDR3 is TGTGCCAGCAGCTTAGATATGGCGGGGAAACTGTTTTTT. This encodes CASSLDMAGKLFF.

The chain employs TRBV5-1 and TRBJ2-7; 7 nucleotides match TRBD1. After removal of 2 bases from V and 3 bases from J, the junction contained 2 bases not matched to a gene. Germline-derived CDR1 and CDR2 are SGHRS and YFSETQ. This CDR3 has 13 residues. This chain's CDR3 is CASSFRTGYEQYF. In nucleotides, the CDR3 is TGCGCCAGCAGCTTCCGGACAGGCTACGAGCAGTACTTC.

The V gene is TRBV19, the J gene TRBJ1-3, with a possible D match to TRBD1 (5 bases). V lost 9 bases and J lost 0, with 15 bases in between. CDR1 and CDR2 (germline): LNHDA, SQIVND (reference sequence). CDR3 length: 15 amino acids. The CDR3 is CASRGGVGSGNTIYF. In DNA form, the CDR3 reads TGTGCCAGCCGCGGGGGTGTTGGCTCTGGAAACACCATATATTTT.

This chain connects TRBV5-4 to TRBJ1-4; a weak D match, TRBD1 (5 bases). Trimming stripped 0 bases from V and 8 bases from J, with 8 bases between. The CDR3 has 13 residues. In germline, CDR1 is SGHNT, CDR2 YYREEE (reference sequence). The DNA of the CDR3 is TGTGCCAGCAGCTTGGCAGGGACCGAAAAACTGTTTTTT. This encodes CASSLAGTEKLFF.

This chain joins TRBV5-1 and TRBJ1-4; D ambiguous. The CDR3 covers 15 residues. CDR1 and CDR2 (germline): SGHRS, YFSETQ. Trimming shortened V by 5 bases and J by 4 bases, and 15 bases separated the two germline ends. The CDR3 sequence: CASSIPGSSNEKLFF. The CDR3, as DNA: TGCGCCAGCAGTATCCCAGGAAGTAGTAATGAAAAACTGTTTTTT.

V is TRBV18 and J is TRBJ2-1; 11 bases are shared with TRBD2. The ends lost 1 base at V and 5 bases at J; junction bases unmatched: 4. This CDR3 is built from 16 residues. Per germline, CDR1 KGHSH and CDR2 LQKENI. CDR3 loop: CASSPQLAGGHNEQFF. CDR3 DNA sequence: TGTGCCAGCTCACCACAGCTAGCGGGGGGACACAATGAGCAGTTCTTC.

The chain recombines TRBV7-9 with TRBJ2-2; the D is unclear. Germline values: CDR1 SEHNR, CDR2 FQNEAQ (reference sequence). The CDR3 consists of 13 residues. V lost 2 bases to trimming and J lost 6 bases, with 7 bases between them. In nucleotides, the CDR3 is TGTGCCAGCAGCTTATCTGTAGCCGGGGAGCTGTTTTTT. Protein sequence: CASSLSVAGELFF.

The gene calls are TRBV19 and TRBJ2-4, with 8 nucleotides matching TRBD2. J was trimmed by 5 bases and V by 6 bases; bases with no gene match: 6. This CDR3 has 14 amino acids. Germline-derived CDR1 and CDR2 are LNHDA and SQIVND (reference sequence). CDR3 sequence: CASRASGGQNIQYF. The CDR3 coding sequence is TGTGCCAGTAGGGCCTCGGGGGGGCAAAACATTCAGTACTTC.

J is TRBJ2-5 and V is TRBV19; 8 bases map to TRBD2. Germline V gene data show CDR1 as LNHDA and CDR2 as SQIVND (reference sequence). This CDR3 comprises 17 residues. V was pared by 3 bases and J by 3 bases, with 12 bases of the junction left unmatched. CDR3 sequence (DNA): TGTGCCAGTAGTATGGGCCCCCGCGGGGGGCCTGAAGAGACCCAGTACTTC. Protein: CASSMGPRGGPEETQYF.

The rearrangement links TRBV7-2 to TRBJ2-3; D is ambiguous. CDR3 length equals 12 residues. Per germline, CDR1 SGHTA and CDR2 FQGNSA. Trimming shortened V by 5 bases and J by 2 bases, and 5 bases separated the two germline ends. DNA for the CDR3: TGTGCCAGCAGCGAATACACAGATACGCAGTATTTT. It codes for CASSEYTDTQYF.

This chain uses TRBV5-1 with TRBJ2-7; D perhaps matches TRBD2 (6 bases). V was shortened by 4 bases and J by 5 bases, with 13 bases between the two germline ends. This CDR3 has 13 residues. CDR1 SGHRS and CDR2 YFSETQ come from the germline V gene. This CDR3 reads CASSPRDFHEQYF. The CDR3 DNA sequence: TGCGCCAGCAGCCCAAGGGACTTCCACGAGCAGTACTTC.

The rearrangement uses TRBV29-1 and TRBJ2-3; D perhaps matches TRBD2 (6 bases). The germline CDR1 and CDR2 sequences are SQVTM and ANQGSEA. The CDR3 length is 15 residues. Trimming took off 0 bases at V and 6 bases at J, with 16 bases between the two ends. The CDR3 DNA follows: TGCAGCGTTGAAGATGGGGAGGATCATCGGGATACGCAGTATTTT. It specifies CSVEDGEDHRDTQYF.

This CDR3 is CASSHKSGQGSGTGELFF. For the CDR3, the DNA is TGTGCCAGCAGCCACAAATCGGGACAGGGGTCTGGAACCGGGGAGCTGTTTTTT. The V gene is TRBV4-2, the J gene TRBJ2-2; 10 bases agree with TRBD1. This CDR3 comprises 18 residues. CDR1 and CDR2 (germline): LGHNA, YNFKEQ. V was pared by 3 bases and J by 5 bases, with 12 bases of the junction left unmatched.

The V gene is TRBV19, the J gene TRBJ1-1, with unresolved D. Trimming pared 7 bases from V and 1 base from J, leaving 13 bases between. There are 14 residues in the CDR3. Germline CDR1 and CDR2: LNHDA and SQIVND (reference sequence). For the CDR3, the DNA is TGTGCCAGTACTCGAACGGCAGGGAACACTGAAGCTTTCTTT. It yields the protein CASTRTAGNTEAFF.

The J gene is TRBJ2-1, the V gene TRBV6-5; the D call may be TRBD1 or TRBD2 (5 bases each). The CDR3 totals 13 residues. Germline lookup yields CDR1 MNHEY and CDR2 SVGAGI. Trimming pared 10 bases from V and 8 bases from J, leaving 18 bases between. The CDR3 region has the DNA TGTGCCACTTTCCGGGACCCCGACCATGAGCAGTTCTTC. It codes for CATFRDPDHEQFF.

The J gene is TRBJ1-5, the V gene TRBV27; D is undetermined. The CDR3 extends over 13 amino acids. Germline CDR1 and CDR2: MNHEY and SMNVEV (reference sequence). V dropped 5 bases and J dropped 4 bases, with 9 bases sitting between them. The CDR3 region has the DNA TGTGCCAGCAGTCTCCGCGATAATCAGCCCCAGCATTTT. Amino acids: CASSLRDNQPQHF.

The chain recombines TRBV7-8 with TRBJ1-2; 10 positions agree with TRBD1. The CDR3 is 15 amino acids. Germline assignment: CDR1 SGHVS and CDR2 FQNEAQ. After removal of 2 bases from V and 5 bases from J, the junction contained 5 bases not matched to a gene. The CDR3 spells CASSLSGQGVYGYTF. The CDR3, as DNA: TGTGCCAGCAGCTTATCAGGACAGGGGGTGTATGGCTACACCTTC.

The rearrangement links TRBV5-4 to TRBJ1-1; a possible D gene is TRBD1 (6 bases). Germline V gene sequence: CDR1 SGHNT, CDR2 YYREEE (reference sequence). V shed 7 bases and J shed 5 bases, with 18 bases lying between them. There are 14 residues in the CDR3. The CDR3 DNA sequence: TGTGCCAGCGCGAGGGGGGACCGGGAAACTGAAGCTTTCTTT. Residues: CASARGDRETEAFF.

This chain uses TRBV19 with TRBJ2-7, with 12 bases matching TRBD2. Germline loops: CDR1 LNHDA, CDR2 SQIVND (reference sequence). This CDR3 comprises 15 residues. V was pared by 5 bases and J by 6 bases, with 8 bases of the junction left unmatched. The CDR3, as DNA: TGTGCCAGTAGTCTACTAGCGGGAGGTCCCGGCGAGCAGTACTTC. Its translation is CASSLLAGGPGEQYF. The whole variable domain, filled in from reference TRBV19 and TRBJ2-7, reads DGGITQSPKYLFRKEGQNVTLSCEQNLNHDAMYWYRQDPGQGLRLIYYSQIVNDFQKGDIAEGYSVSREKKESFPLTVTSAQKNPTAFYLCASSLLAGGPGEQYFGPGTRLTVT.

V and J are TRBV5-8 and TRBJ1-1; TRBD1 aligns across 10 bases. With V trimmed by 6 bases and J by 1 base, 6 bases remained unmatched. The CDR3 is 15 residues long. Germline CDR1 is SGHTS and CDR2 is YDEGEE. The CDR3: CASTSGQGKNTEAFF. As DNA, the CDR3 is TGTGCCAGCACCTCGGGACAGGGGAAGAACACTGAAGCTTTCTTT.

This rearrangement joins TRBV19 to TRBJ1-5, with TRBD1 matching 8 bases. This CDR3 is built from 17 residues. Trimming at V came to 5 bases and at J to 5 bases, leaving 14 bases not matched to a gene. The germline V gene encodes CDR1 LNHDA and CDR2 SQIVND (reference sequence). CDR3: CASSGTGTLPFDQPQHF. The CDR3 coding sequence is TGTGCCAGTAGTGGGACAGGCACACTACCTTTCGATCAGCCCCAGCATTTT.

This clone has a count of ten or more. The chain carries TRBV2 and TRBJ1-2; no reliable D call. Trimming took 8 bases from V and 3 from J, leaving 10 bases between them. Germline loops: CDR1 SNHLY, CDR2 FYNNEI. The CDR3 contains 12 residues. The DNA for the CDR3 is TGTGCCAGCCACCCATCGGACTATGGCTACACCTTC. It codes for CASHPSDYGYTF.

This clone was counted only a few times. The chain is built from TRBV7-9 and TRBJ1-1; D is undetermined. CDR1 and CDR2 (germline): SEHNR, FQNEAQ (reference sequence). V lost 5 bases and J 4 bases, leaving 11 bases between the germline ends. The CDR3 contains 13 residues. The CDR3 DNA follows: TGTGCCAGCAGCAAGCAAGAGGGCACTGAAGCTTTCTTT. This gives the protein CASSKQEGTEAFF.

The CDR3 nucleotides read TGTGCCAGCAGCTTAGCCGGCGGAAACACCATATATTTT. Translating gives CASSLAGGNTIYF. The chain couples TRBV11-1 to TRBJ1-3; D gene uncertain. The germline V and J ends were trimmed by 0 bases and 4 bases, with 4 bases remaining between them. This CDR3 is 13 amino acids long. The V gene's germline CDR1 is SGHAT and CDR2 FQDESV (reference sequence).

This chain connects TRBV5-1 to TRBJ1-5; no clear D. V was shortened by 0 bases and J by 0 bases, with 7 bases between the two germline ends. CDR1 SGHRS and CDR2 YFSETQ come from the germline V gene. The CDR3 has 15 residues. CDR3 loop: CASSLGDNSNQPQHF. CDR3 nucleotide sequence: TGCGCCAGCAGCTTGGGGGATAATAGCAATCAGCCCCAGCATTTT.

CDR3 DNA: TGTGCCAGCCGACAAGCGGGGGGGAAGAAGGAGCAGTACTTC. Translation: CASRQAGGKKEQYF. This rearrangement joins TRBV2 to TRBJ2-7; 10 positions agree with TRBD2. With 8 bases clipped from V and 7 bases from J, the junction kept 11 bases outside the gene matches. This CDR3 has 14 residues. Germline values: CDR1 SNHLY, CDR2 FYNNEI.

Only one count was recorded for this clone. CDR3 bases: TGTGCCAGCAGCCCAAACACAGGGGGAGGAGGGGAGCTGTTTTTT. This translates into CASSPNTGGGGELFF. This sequence joins TRBV5-5 and TRBJ2-2, with 8 nucleotides matching TRBD1. Germline V lookup: CDR1 SGHKS, CDR2 YYEKEE (reference sequence). This CDR3 is built from 15 residues. V trimming: 4 bases; J trimming: 8 bases; junction bases outside the gene matches: 10.

This chain uses TRBV29-1 with TRBJ2-3; 10 positions match TRBD2. Unmatched junction bases numbered 5, after V lost 7 bases and J lost 1 base. CDR1 and CDR2 from the germline V gene are SQVTM and ANQGSEA. The CDR3 is 14 residues long. CDR3 protein: CSGRLAGGTDTQYF. DNA of the CDR3: TGCAGCGGCCGCCTAGCGGGAGGCACAGATACGCAGTATTTT.

The gene calls are TRBV28 and TRBJ1-5; possible D gene TRBD1, 6 bases. CDR3 length: 14 amino acids. Germline loops: CDR1 MDHEN, CDR2 SYDVKM. With 4 bases removed from V and 2 bases from J, the gap between germline ends came to 9 bases. The CDR3 loop reads CASSSQGGNQPQHF. The DNA of the CDR3 is TGTGCCAGCAGTTCACAGGGAGGCAATCAGCCCCAGCATTTT.

This sequence joins TRBV5-1 and TRBJ2-1; tentative D call: TRBD1 (6 bases). The germline V gene encodes CDR1 SGHRS and CDR2 YFSETQ. The CDR3 contains 18 residues. V shed 3 bases and J shed 0 bases, with 19 bases lying between them. For the CDR3, the DNA is TGCGCCAGCAGCTCTTCCGGGACACCAATTAGCTCCTACAATGAGCAGTTCTTC. This sequence encodes CASSSSGTPISSYNEQFF.

This rearrangement joins TRBV7-9 to TRBJ2-3; D possibly corresponds to TRBD1 (6 bases). The CDR3 extends over 17 amino acids. Trimming took off 5 bases at V and 0 bases at J, with 18 bases between the two ends. Germline V gives CDR1 SEHNR, CDR2 FQNEAQ (reference sequence). This CDR3 is CASSRRVEGHSTDTQYF. Here the CDR3 DNA reads TGTGCCAGCAGCCGGCGTGTAGAGGGACATAGCACAGATACGCAGTATTTT. Supplemented by reference TRBV7-9 and TRBJ2-3, the full variable domain reads DTGVSQNPRHKITKRGQNVTFRCDPISEHNRLYWYRQTLGQGPEFLTYFQNEAQLEKSRLLSDRFSAERPKGSFSTLEIQRTEQGDSAMYLCASSRRVEGHSTDTQYFGPGTRLTVL.